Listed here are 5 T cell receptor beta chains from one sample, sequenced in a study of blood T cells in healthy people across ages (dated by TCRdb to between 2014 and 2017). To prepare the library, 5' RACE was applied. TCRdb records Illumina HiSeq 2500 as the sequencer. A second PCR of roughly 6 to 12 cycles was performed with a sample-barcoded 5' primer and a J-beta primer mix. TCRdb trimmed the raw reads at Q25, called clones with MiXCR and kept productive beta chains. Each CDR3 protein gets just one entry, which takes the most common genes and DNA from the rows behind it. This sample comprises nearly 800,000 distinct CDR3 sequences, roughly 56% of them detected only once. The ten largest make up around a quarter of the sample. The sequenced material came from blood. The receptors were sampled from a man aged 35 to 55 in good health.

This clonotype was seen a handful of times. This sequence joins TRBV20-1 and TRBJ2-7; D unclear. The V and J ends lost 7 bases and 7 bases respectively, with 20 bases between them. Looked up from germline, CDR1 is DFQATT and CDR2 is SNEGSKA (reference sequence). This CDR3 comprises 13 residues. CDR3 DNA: TGCAGTGTCGACTCGACCGTCGGCGATGAGCAGTACTTC. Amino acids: CSVDSTVGDEQYF.

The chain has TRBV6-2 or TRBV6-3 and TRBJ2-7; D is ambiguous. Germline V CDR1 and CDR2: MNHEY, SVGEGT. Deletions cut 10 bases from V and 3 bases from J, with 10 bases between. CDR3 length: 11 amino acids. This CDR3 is CAISDDYEQYF. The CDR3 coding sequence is TGTGCCATCAGCGACGACTACGAGCAGTACTTC.

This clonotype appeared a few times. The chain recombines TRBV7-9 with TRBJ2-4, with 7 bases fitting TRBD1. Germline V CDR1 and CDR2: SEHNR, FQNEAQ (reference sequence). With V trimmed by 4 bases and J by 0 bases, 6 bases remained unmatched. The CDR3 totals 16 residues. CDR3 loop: CASSSPTGRAKNIQYF. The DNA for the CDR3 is TGTGCCAGCAGCTCCCCGACAGGGAGAGCCAAAAACATTCAGTACTTC. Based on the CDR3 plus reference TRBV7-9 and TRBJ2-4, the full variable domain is DTGVSQNPRHKITKRGQNVTFRCDPISEHNRLYWYRQTLGQGPEFLTYFQNEAQLEKSRLLSDRFSAERPKGSFSTLEIQRTEQGDSAMYLCASSSPTGRAKNIQYFGAGTRLSVL.

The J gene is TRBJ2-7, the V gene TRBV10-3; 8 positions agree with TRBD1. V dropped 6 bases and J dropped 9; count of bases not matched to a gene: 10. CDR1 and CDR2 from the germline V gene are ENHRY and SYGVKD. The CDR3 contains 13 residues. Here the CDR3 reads CAISGDRSRGQYF. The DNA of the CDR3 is TGTGCCATCAGCGGGGACAGGTCCAGGGGGCAGTACTTC.

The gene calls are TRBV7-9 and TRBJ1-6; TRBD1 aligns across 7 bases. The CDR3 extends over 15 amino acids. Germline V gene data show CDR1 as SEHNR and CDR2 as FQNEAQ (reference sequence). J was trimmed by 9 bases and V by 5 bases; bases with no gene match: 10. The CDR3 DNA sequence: TGTGCCAGCAGCATGACAGGGTCCTTCGGTTCACCCCTCCACTTT. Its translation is CASSMTGSFGSPLHF.